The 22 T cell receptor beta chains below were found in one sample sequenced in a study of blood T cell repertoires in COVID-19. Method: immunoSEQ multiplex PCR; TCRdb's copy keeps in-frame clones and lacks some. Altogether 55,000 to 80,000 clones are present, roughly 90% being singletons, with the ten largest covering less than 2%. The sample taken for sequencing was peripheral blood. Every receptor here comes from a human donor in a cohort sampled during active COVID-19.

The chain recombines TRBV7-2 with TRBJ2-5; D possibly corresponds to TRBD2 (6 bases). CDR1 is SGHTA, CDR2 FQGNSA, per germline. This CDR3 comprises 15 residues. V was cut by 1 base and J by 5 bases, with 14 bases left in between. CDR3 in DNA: TGTGCCAGCAGCTTAGACGGGAGTATTTGGGAGACCCAGTACTTC. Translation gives CASSLDGSIWETQYF.

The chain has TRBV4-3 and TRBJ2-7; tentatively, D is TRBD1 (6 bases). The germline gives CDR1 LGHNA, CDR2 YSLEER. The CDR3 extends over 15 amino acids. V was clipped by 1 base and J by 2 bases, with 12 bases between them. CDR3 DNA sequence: TGCGCCAGCAGCCAAGCCCGGACAGTAACCTACGAGCAGTACTTC. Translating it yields CASSQARTVTYEQYF.

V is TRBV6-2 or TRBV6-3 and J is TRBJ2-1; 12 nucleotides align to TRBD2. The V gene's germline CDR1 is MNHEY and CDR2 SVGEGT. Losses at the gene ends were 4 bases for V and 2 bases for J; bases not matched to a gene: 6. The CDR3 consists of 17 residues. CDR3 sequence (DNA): TGTGCCAGCAGTTCGAGGACTAGCGGGGTGACCTACAATGAGCAGTTCTTC. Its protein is CASSSRTSGVTYNEQFF.

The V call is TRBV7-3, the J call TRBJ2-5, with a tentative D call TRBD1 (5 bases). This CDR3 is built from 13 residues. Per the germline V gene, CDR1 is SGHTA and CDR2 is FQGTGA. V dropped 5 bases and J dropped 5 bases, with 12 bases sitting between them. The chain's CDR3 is CASSAAPGETQYF. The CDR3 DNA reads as TGTGCCAGCAGCGCAGCACCAGGGGAGACCCAGTACTTC.

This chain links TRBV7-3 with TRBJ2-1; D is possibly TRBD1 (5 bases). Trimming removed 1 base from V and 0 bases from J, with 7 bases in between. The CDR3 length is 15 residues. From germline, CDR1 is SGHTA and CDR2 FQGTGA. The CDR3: CASSLRQSSYNEQFF. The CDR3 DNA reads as TGTGCCAGCAGCTTAAGACAGAGCTCCTACAATGAGCAGTTCTTC.

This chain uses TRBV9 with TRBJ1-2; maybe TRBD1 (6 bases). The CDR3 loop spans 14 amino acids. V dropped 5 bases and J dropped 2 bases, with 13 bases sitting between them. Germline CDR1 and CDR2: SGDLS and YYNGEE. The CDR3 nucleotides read TGTGCCAGCAGTGGTGTCAGGGGAAACTATGGCTACACCTTC. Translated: CASSGVRGNYGYTF.

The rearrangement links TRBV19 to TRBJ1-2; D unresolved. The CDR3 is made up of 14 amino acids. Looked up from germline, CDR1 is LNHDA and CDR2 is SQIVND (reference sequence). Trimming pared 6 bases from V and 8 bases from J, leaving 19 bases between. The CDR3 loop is CASSLNQVAGGYTF. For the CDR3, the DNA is TGTGCCAGTAGCCTTAATCAAGTTGCGGGGGGCTACACCTTC.

CDR3 sequence reads: CASSKRETQYF. In DNA, the CDR3 is TGTGCCAGCAGCAAGAGGGAGACCCAGTACTTC. The V gene is TRBV11-3, the J gene TRBJ2-5; D call uncertain. Trimming pared 5 bases from V and 5 bases from J, leaving 6 bases between. Germline loops: CDR1 SGHNT, CDR2 YENEEA. The CDR3 is 11 amino acids.

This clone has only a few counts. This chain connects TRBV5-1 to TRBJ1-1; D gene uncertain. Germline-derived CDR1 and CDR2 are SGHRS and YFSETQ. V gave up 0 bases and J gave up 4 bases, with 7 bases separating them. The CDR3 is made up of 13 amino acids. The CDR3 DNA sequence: TGCGCCAGCAGCTTGGAGAGAGGCACTGAAGCTTTCTTT. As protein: CASSLERGTEAFF.

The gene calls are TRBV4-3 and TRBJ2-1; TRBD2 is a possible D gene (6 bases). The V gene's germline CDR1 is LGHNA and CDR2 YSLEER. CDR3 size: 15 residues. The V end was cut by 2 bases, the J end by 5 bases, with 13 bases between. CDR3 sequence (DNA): TGCGCCAGCAGCCAAATCGAGCGGAGGGACAATGAGCAGTTCTTC. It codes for CASSQIERRDNEQFF.

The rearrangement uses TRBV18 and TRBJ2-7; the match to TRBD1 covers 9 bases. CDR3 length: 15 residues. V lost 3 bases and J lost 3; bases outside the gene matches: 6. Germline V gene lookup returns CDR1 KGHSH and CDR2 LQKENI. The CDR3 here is CASSPRDRAFYEQYF. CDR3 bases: TGTGCCAGCTCACCCCGGGACAGGGCCTTCTACGAGCAGTACTTC. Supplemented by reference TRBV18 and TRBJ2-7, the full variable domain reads NAGVMQNPRHLVRRRGQEARLRCSPMKGHSHVYWYRQLPEEGLKFMVYLQKENIIDESGMPKERFSAEFPKEGPSILRIQQVVRGDSAAYFCASSPRDRAFYEQYFGPGTRLTVT.

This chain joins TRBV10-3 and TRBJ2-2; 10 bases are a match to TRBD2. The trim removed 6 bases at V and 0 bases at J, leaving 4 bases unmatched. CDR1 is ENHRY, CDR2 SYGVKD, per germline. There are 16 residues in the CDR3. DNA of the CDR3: TGTGCCATCAGGCTCCTAGCGGGGGCGAACACCGGGGAGCTGTTTTTT. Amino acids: CAIRLLAGANTGELFF.

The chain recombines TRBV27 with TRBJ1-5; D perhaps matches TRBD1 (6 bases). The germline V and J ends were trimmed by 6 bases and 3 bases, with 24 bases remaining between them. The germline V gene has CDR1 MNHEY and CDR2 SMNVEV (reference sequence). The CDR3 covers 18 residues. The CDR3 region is CASSPSAGGPTINQPQHF. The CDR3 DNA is TGTGCCAGCAGCCCTTCGGCTGGGGGCCCAACCATCAATCAGCCCCAGCATTTT.

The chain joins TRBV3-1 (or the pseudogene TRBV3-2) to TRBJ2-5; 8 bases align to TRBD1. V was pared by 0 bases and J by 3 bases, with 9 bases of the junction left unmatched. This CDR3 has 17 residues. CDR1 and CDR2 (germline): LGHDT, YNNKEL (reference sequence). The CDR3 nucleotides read TGTGCCAGCAGCCAAGATGGTGCCAGGGGGCCGAAAGAGACCCAGTACTTC. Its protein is CASSQDGARGPKETQYF.

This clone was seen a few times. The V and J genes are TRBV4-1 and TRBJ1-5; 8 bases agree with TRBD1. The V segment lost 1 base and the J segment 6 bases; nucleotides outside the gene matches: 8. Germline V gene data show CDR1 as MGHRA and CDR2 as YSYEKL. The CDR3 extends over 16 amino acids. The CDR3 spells CASSQAPFRGPQPQHF. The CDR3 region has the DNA TGCGCCAGCAGCCAAGCACCGTTCAGGGGGCCTCAGCCCCAGCATTTT.

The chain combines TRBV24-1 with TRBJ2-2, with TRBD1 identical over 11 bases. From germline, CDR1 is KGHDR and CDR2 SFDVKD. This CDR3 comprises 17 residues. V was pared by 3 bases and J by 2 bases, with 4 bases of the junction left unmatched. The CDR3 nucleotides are TGTGCCACCAGTGATATGGGACAGGGGGTAAACACCGGGGAGCTGTTTTTT. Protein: CATSDMGQGVNTGELFF.

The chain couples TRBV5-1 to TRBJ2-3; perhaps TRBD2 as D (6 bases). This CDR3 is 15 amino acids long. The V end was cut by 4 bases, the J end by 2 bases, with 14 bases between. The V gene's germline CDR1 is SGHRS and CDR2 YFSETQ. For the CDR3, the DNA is TGCGCCAGCAGCGTAGGACTACTAGACACAGATACGCAGTATTTT. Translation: CASSVGLLDTDTQYF. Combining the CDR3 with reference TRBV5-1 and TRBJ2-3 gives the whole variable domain KAGVTQTPRYLIKTRGQQVTLSCSPISGHRSVSWYQQTPGQGLQFLFEYFSETQRNKGNFPGRFSGRQFSNSRSEMNVSTLELGDSALYLCASSVGLLDTDTQYFGPGTRLTVL.

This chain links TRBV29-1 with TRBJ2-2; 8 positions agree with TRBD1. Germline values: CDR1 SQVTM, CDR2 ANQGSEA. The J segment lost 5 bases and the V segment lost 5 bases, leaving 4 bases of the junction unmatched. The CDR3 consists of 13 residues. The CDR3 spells CSVPGQGTGELFF. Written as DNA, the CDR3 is TGCAGCGTTCCCGGACAGGGAACCGGGGAGCTGTTTTTT.

The CDR3 protein is CASSLGTGSNEKLFF. CDR3 in DNA: TGTGCCAGCAGCCTCGGGACAGGGAGTAATGAAAAACTGTTTTTT. This chain links TRBV14 with TRBJ1-4; 9 positions match TRBD1. The germline gives CDR1 SGHDN, CDR2 FVKESK. The CDR3 spans 15 residues. The J segment lost 4 bases and the V segment lost 4 bases, leaving 4 bases of the junction unmatched.

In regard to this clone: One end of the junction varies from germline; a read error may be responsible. CDR3 in DNA: TGTGCCAGCAGTCCAACCGGGAGGGCCAGCACAGGTACGCAGTATTTT. Translation gives CASSPTGRASTGTQYF. J is TRBJ2-3 and V is TRBV27; 8 bases are a match to TRBD2. Looked up from germline, CDR1 is MNHEY and CDR2 is SMNVEV (reference sequence). The CDR3 is made up of 16 amino acids.

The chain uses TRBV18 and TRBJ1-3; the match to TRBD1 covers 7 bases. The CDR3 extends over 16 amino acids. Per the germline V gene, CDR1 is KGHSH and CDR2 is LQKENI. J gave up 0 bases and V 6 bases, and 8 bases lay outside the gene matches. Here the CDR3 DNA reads TGTGCCAGCTCGGGGACAGCTACCATCTCTGGAAACACCATATATTTT. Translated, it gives CASSGTATISGNTIYF.

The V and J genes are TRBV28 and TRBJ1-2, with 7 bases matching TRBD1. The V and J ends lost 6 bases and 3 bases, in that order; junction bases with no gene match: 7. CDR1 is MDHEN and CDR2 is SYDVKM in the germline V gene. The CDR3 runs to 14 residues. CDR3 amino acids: CASRRQGEDYGYTF. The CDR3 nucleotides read TGTGCCAGCAGAAGACAGGGTGAGGACTATGGCTACACCTTC.